This passage covers 13 T cell receptor beta chains from one sample sequenced in a study of blood T cell repertoires in COVID-19. Repertoires were generated with immunoSEQ multiplex PCR, while TCRdb's copy carries only in-frame clones and drops some. This sample has about 74,000 clones, with 80% to 90% found just once. Sequencing was done on a sample of peripheral blood. These receptors were obtained from a woman aged 80 or over with active or convalescent COVID-19.

The rearrangement joins TRBV5-1 to TRBJ2-1; D possibly corresponds to TRBD1 (6 bases). In germline, CDR1 is SGHRS, CDR2 YFSETQ. The CDR3 totals 14 residues. V was cut by 2 bases and J by 4 bases, with 10 bases left in between. CDR3 coding DNA: TGCGCCAGCAGCTTCAACAGGGAGTACAATGAGCAGTTCTTC. It translates to CASSFNREYNEQFF.

This chain connects TRBV27 to TRBJ2-3, with D possibly matching TRBD1 (5 bases). The germline V gene has CDR1 MNHEY and CDR2 SMNVEV (reference sequence). V was cut by 5 bases and J by 0 bases, with 12 bases left in between. The length of the CDR3 is 15 residues. This CDR3 reads CASSLLGLSTDTQYF. As DNA, the CDR3 is TGTGCCAGCAGTCTTCTGGGGCTGAGCACAGATACGCAGTATTTT.

The chain has TRBV7-2 and TRBJ2-7; TRBD1 is a possible D gene (6 bases). This CDR3 is built from 14 residues. The V gene's germline CDR1 is SGHTA and CDR2 FQGNSA. V shed 5 bases and J shed 3 bases, with 14 bases lying between them. The CDR3 spells CASSHDPDSYEQYF. As DNA, the CDR3 is TGTGCCAGCAGCCATGATCCGGACAGCTACGAGCAGTACTTC.

The chain joins TRBV6-5 to TRBJ2-5; the match to TRBD1 covers 8 bases. Germline CDR1 reads MNHEY; CDR2 reads SVGAGI. Trimming at V came to 7 bases and at J to 5 bases, leaving 12 bases not matched to a gene. This CDR3 contains 15 residues. CDR3 in amino acids: CASKRMQGAWETQYF. The CDR3 nucleotides are TGTGCCAGCAAAAGGATGCAGGGGGCGTGGGAGACCCAGTACTTC.

This chain connects TRBV6-5 to TRBJ2-5; D might be TRBD2 (6 bases). The V and J ends lost 0 bases and 1 base respectively, with 9 bases between them. Per germline, CDR1 MNHEY and CDR2 SVGAGI. The CDR3 is made up of 15 amino acids. The CDR3 nucleotides read TGTGCCAGCAGTTACTCGAACGGGGGCCAAGAGACCCAGTACTTC. This sequence encodes CASSYSNGGQETQYF.

The CDR3 sequence: CASSYRDRGGYNEQFF. CDR3 in DNA: TGTGCCAGCAGTTACAGGGACAGGGGAGGGTACAATGAGCAGTTCTTC. The chain links TRBV6-5 to TRBJ2-1; 10 bases are shared with TRBD1. CDR1 is MNHEY, CDR2 SVGAGI, per germline. With V trimmed by 2 bases and J by 4 bases, 5 bases remained unmatched. This CDR3 has 16 residues.

This clone was seen only a few times. The rearrangement joins TRBV6-6 to TRBJ2-7, with D possibly being TRBD1 (6 bases). Between the trimmed V and J ends, which lost 5 bases and 4 bases, there was a span of 12 bases. Germline V gene sequence: CDR1 MNHNY, CDR2 SVGAGI (reference sequence). This CDR3 spans 13 amino acids. As DNA, the CDR3 is TGTGCCAGCAGTATTCAGGGGTCGTACGAGCAGTACTTC. It yields the protein CASSIQGSYEQYF.

The CDR3 spells CASSEQGTLQPQHF. The CDR3 DNA reads TGCGCCAGCAGTGAGCAGGGCACGTTGCAGCCCCAGCATTTT. This chain connects TRBV10-2 to TRBJ1-5; weak D call: TRBD1 (5 bases). There are 14 residues in the CDR3. Trimming cost V 2 bases and J 7 bases, with 12 bases left between them. Germline lookup yields CDR1 WSHSY and CDR2 SAAADI.

The chain uses TRBV10-3 and TRBJ2-7; 9 bases align to TRBD1. CDR3 size: 14 residues. Per germline, CDR1 ENHRY and CDR2 SYGVKD. Losses at the gene ends were 4 bases for V and 1 base for J; bases not matched to a gene: 2. CDR3 nucleotides: TGTGCCATCAGTGGGACAGGGGCTTCCTACGAGCAGTACTTC. Translating gives CAISGTGASYEQYF.

This clone is a singleton in its sample. The rearrangement joins TRBV9 to TRBJ1-2, with D unresolved. The CDR3 has 11 residues. In germline, CDR1 is SGDLS, CDR2 YYNGEE. V lost 3 bases to trimming and J lost 3 bases, with 3 bases between them. The CDR3 DNA reads TGTGCCAGCAGCGCCGACTATGGCTACACCTTC. Translation gives CASSADYGYTF.

The genes are TRBV28 and TRBJ2-2; 10 nucleotides line up with TRBD1. CDR1 is MDHEN, CDR2 SYDVKM, per germline. V shed 8 bases and J 8 bases; nucleotides not matched to a gene: 8. The CDR3 loop spans 14 amino acids. CDR3 loop: CASGEGQGSGELFF. The CDR3 DNA reads as TGTGCCAGCGGGGAGGGACAGGGGTCGGGGGAGCTGTTTTTT.

This clone turned up a few times. V gene TRBV2 combines with J gene TRBJ1-1; D possibly corresponds to TRBD1 (5 bases). The V and J ends lost 10 bases and 3 bases respectively, with 15 bases between them. Germline loops: CDR1 SNHLY, CDR2 FYNNEI. The CDR3 is 13 residues long. In DNA, the CDR3 is TGTGCCACCGCACAGGAAATGGACACTGAAGCTTTCTTT. Residues: CATAQEMDTEAFF.

The chain recombines TRBV3-1 (or the pseudogene TRBV3-2) with TRBJ1-6; D is ambiguous. V lost 2 bases and J lost 8, with 16 bases in between. CDR1 is LGHDT, CDR2 YNNKEL, per germline (reference sequence). CDR3 length: 16 residues. This CDR3 is CASSQKDGPQYSPLHF. Here the CDR3 DNA reads TGTGCCAGCAGCCAAAAGGATGGGCCCCAATATTCACCCCTCCACTTT.